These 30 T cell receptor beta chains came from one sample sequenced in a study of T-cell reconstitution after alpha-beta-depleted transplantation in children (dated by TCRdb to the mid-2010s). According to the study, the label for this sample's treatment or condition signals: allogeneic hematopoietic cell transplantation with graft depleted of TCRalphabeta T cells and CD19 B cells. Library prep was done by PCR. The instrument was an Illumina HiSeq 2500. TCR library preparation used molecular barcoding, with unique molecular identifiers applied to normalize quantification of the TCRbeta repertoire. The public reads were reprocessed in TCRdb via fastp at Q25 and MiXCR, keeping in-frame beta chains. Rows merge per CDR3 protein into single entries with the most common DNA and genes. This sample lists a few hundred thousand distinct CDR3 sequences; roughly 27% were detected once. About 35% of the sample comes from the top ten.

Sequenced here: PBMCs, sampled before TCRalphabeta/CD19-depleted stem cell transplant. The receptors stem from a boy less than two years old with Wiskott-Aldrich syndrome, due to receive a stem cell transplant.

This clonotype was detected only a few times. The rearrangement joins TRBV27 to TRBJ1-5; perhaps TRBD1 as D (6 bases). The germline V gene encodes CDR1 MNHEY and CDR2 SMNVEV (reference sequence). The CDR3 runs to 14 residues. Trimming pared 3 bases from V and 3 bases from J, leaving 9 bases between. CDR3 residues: CASSFGGPNQPQHF. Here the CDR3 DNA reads TGTGCCAGCAGTTTTGGGGGGCCCAATCAGCCCCAGCATTTT.

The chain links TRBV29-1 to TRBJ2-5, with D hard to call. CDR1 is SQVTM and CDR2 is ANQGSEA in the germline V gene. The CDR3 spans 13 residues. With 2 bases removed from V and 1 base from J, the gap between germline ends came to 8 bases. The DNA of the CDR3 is TGCAGCGTTGAAAAAATCGTCCAAGAGACCCAGTACTTC. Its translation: CSVEKIVQETQYF. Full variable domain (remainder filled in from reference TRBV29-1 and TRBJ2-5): SAVISQKPSRDICQRGTSLTIQCQVDSQVTMMFWYRQQPGQSLTLIATANQGSEATYESGFVIDKFPISRPNLTFSTLTVSNMSPEDSSIYLCSVEKIVQETQYFGPGTRLLVL.

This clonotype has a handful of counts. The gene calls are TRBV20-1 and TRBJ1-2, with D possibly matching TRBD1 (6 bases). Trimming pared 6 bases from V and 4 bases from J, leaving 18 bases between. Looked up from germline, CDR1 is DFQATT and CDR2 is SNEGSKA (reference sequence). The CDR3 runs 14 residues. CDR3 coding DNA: TGCAGTGCCGGCCGACTGGGGGCGGCCTATGGCTACACCTTC. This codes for CSAGRLGAAYGYTF.

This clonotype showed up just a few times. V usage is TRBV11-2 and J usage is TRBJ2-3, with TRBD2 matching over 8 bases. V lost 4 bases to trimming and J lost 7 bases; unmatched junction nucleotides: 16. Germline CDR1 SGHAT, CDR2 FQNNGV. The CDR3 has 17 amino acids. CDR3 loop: CASSSPRFSGALYTQYF. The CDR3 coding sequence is TGTGCCAGCAGCTCCCCTCGGTTTAGCGGGGCTTTATATACGCAGTATTTT.

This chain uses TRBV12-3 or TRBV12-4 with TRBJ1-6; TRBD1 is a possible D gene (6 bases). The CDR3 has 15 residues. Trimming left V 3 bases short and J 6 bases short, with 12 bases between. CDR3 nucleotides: TGTGCCAGCAGTTTCGGGGGCGGCACTAATTCACCCCTCCACTTT. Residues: CASSFGGGTNSPLHF.

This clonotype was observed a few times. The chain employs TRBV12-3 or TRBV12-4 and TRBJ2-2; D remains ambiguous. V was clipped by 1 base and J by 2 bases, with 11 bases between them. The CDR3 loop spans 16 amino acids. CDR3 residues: CASSLEVGPNTGELFF. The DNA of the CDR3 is TGTGCCAGCAGTTTAGAGGTCGGGCCAAACACCGGGGAGCTGTTTTTT.

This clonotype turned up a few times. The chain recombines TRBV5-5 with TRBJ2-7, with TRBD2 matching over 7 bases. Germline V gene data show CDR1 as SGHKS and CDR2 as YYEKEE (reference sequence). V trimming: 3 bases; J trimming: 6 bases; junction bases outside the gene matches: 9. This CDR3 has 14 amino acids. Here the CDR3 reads CASSSPGRALEQYF. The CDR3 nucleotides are TGTGCCAGCAGCTCTCCTGGGAGGGCTCTCGAGCAGTACTTC. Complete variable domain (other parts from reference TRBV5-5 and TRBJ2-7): DAGVTQSPTHLIKTRGQQVTLRCSPISGHKSVSWYQQVLGQGPQFIFQYYEKEERGRGNFPDRFSARQFPNYSSELNVNALLLGDSALYLCASSSPGRALEQYFGPGTRLTVT.

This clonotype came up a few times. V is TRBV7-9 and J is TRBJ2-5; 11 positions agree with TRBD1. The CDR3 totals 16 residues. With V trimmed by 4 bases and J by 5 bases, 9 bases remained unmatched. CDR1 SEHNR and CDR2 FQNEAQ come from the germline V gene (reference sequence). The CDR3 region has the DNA TGTGCCAGCAGCTCCCCGGGGGACAGGGGGATGGAGACCCAGTACTTC. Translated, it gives CASSSPGDRGMETQYF.

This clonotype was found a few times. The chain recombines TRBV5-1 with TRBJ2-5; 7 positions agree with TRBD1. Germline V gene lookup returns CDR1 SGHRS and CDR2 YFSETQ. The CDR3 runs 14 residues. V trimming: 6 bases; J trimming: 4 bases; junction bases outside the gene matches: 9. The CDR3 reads CASTNRGRVETQYF. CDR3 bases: TGCGCCAGCACCAACAGGGGAAGGGTAGAGACCCAGTACTTC.

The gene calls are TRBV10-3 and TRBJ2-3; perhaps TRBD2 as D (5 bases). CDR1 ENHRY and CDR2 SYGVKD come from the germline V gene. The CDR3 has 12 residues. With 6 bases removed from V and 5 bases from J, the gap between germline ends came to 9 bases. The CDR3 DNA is TGTGCCATCAGGTCTGCGGGAGATACGCAGTATTTT. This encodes CAIRSAGDTQYF.

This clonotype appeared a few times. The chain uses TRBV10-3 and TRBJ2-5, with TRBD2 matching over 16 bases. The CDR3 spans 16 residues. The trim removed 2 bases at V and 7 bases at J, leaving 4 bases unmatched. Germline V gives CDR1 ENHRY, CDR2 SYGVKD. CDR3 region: CAISEGTSGREGTQYF. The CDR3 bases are TGTGCCATCAGTGAGGGGACTAGCGGGAGGGAGGGGACCCAGTACTTC.

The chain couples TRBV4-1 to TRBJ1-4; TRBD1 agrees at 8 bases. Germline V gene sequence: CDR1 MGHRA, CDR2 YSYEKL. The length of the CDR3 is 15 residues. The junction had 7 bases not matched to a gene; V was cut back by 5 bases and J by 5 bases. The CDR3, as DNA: TGCGCCAGCAGCTCGGACAGGGCACGGAATGAAAAACTGTTTTTT. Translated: CASSSDRARNEKLFF.

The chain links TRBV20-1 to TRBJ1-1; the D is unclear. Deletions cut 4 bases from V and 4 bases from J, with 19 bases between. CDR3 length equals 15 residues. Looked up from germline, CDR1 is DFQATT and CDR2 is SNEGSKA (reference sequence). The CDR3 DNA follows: TGCAGTGCTAAGAGAGCCGTGGGCCTCGCCACTGAAGCTTTCTTT. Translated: CSAKRAVGLATEAFF.

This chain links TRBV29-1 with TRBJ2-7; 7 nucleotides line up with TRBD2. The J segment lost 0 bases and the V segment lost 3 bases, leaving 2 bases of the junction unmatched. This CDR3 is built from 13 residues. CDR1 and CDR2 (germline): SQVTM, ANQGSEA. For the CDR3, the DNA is TGCAGCGTTGAGACGGGGGGCTCCTACGAGCAGTACTTC. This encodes CSVETGGSYEQYF.

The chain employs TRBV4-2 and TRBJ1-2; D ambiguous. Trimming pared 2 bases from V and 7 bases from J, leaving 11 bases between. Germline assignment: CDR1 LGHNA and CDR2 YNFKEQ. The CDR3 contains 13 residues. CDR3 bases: TGTGCCAGCAGCCAATACAACCGCCGTGGCTACACCTTC. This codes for CASSQYNRRGYTF.

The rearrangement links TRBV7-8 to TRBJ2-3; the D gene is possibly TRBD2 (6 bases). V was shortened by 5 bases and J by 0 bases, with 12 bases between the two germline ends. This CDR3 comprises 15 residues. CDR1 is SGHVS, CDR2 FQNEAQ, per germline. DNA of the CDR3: TGTGCCAGCAGCCTCGGGAGCCGAAGCACAGATACGCAGTATTTT. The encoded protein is CASSLGSRSTDTQYF.

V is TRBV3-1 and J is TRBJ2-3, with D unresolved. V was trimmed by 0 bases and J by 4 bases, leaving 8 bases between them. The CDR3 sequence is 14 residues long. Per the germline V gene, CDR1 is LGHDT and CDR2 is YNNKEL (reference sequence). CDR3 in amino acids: CASSQDGVADTQYF. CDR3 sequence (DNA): TGTGCCAGCAGCCAAGATGGAGTCGCAGATACGCAGTATTTT.

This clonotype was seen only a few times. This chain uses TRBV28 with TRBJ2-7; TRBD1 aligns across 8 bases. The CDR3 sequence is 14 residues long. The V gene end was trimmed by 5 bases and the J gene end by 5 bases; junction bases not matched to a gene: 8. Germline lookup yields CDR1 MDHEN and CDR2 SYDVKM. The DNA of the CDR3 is TGTGCCAGCAGTACCTTGACAGGGGTCCACGAGCAGTACTTC. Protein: CASSTLTGVHEQYF.

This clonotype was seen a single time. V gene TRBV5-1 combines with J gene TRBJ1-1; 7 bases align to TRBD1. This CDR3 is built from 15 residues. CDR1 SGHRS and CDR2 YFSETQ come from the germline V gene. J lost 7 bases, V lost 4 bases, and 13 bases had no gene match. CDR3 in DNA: TGCGCCAGCAGCCCCGCCGGGACAGCTGCCCTTGAAGCTTTCTTT. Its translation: CASSPAGTAALEAFF. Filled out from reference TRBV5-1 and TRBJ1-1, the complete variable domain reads KAGVTQTPRYLIKTRGQQVTLSCSPISGHRSVSWYQQTPGQGLQFLFEYFSETQRNKGNFPGRFSGRQFSNSRSEMNVSTLELGDSALYLCASSPAGTAALEAFFGQGTRLTVV.

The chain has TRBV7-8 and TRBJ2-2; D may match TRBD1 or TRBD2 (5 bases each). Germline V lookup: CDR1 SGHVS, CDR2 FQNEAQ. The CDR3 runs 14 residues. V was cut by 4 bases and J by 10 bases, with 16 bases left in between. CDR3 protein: CASSYGTGPPELFF. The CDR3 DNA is TGTGCCAGCAGCTACGGGACCGGGCCGCCGGAGCTGTTTTTT.

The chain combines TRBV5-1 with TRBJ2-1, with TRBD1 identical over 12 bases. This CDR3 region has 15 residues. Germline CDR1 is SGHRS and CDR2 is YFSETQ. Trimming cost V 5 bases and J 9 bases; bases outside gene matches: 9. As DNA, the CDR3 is TGCGCCAGCAGTTTCCGGGACAGGGGGCTAGGTGAGCAGTTCTTC. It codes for CASSFRDRGLGEQFF.

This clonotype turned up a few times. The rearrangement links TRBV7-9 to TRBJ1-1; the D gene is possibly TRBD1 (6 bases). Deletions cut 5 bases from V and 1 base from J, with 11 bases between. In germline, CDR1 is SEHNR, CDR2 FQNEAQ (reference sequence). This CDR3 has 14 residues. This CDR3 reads CASSPRTENTEAFF. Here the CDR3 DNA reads TGTGCCAGCAGCCCAAGGACAGAGAACACTGAAGCTTTCTTT.

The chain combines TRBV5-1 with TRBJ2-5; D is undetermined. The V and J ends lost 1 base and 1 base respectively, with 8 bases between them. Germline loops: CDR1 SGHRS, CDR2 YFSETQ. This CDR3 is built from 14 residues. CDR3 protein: CASSLSQIQETQYF. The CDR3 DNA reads TGCGCCAGCAGCTTGTCACAAATCCAAGAGACCCAGTACTTC.

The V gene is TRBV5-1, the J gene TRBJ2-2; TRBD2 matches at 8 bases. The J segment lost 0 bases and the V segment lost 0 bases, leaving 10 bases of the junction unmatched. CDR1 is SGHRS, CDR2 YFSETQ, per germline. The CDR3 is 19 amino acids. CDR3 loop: CASSLEFTSGHANTGELFF. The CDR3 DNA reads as TGCGCCAGCAGCTTGGAGTTTACTAGCGGACACGCGAACACCGGGGAGCTGTTTTTT.

Here the CDR3 DNA reads TGTGCCAGCAGCGTAGTAGGCAGCGGGCTGTACAATGAGCAGTTCTTC. This gives the protein CASSVVGSGLYNEQFF. The rearrangement joins TRBV9 to TRBJ2-1; D is possibly TRBD2 (6 bases). The germline CDR1 and CDR2 sequences are SGDLS and YYNGEE. This CDR3 has 16 amino acids. The V and J ends lost 0 bases and 4 bases respectively, with 14 bases between them.

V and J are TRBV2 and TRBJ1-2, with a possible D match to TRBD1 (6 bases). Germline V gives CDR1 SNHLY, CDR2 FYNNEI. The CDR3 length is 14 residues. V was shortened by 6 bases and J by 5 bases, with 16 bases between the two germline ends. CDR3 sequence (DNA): TGTGCCAGCAGCGTGGGGGGCGGGGTATATGGCTACACCTTC. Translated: CASSVGGGVYGYTF.

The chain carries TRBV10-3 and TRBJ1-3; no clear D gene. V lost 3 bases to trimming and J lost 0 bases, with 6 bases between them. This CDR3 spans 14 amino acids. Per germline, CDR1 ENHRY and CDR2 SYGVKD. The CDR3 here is CAISDWSSGNTIYF. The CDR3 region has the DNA TGTGCCATCAGTGACTGGAGCTCTGGAAACACCATATATTTT.

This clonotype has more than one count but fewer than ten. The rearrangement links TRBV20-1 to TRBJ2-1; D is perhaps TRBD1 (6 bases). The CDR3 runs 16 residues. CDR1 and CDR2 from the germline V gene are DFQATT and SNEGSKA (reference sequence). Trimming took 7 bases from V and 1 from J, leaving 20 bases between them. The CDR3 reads CSGLWGRTASYNEQFF. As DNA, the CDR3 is TGCAGTGGTCTGTGGGGCCGGACAGCATCCTACAATGAGCAGTTCTTC.

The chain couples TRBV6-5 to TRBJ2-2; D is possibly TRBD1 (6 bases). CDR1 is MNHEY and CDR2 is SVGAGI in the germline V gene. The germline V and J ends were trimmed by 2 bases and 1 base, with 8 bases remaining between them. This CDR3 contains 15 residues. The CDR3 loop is CASSYGGRNTGELFF. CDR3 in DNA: TGTGCCAGCAGTTACGGGGGCCGGAACACCGGGGAGCTGTTTTTT.

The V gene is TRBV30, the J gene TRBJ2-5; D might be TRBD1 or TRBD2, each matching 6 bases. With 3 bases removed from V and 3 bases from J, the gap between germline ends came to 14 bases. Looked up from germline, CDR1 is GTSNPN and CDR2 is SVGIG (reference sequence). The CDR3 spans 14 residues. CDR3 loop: CAWRPIGGEETQYF. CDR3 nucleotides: TGTGCCTGGAGACCTATCGGGGGCGAAGAGACCCAGTACTTC.